This is a list of T cell receptor beta chains from one sample in a study of T cells after yellow fever vaccination. TCRdb reanalysed the 5' RACE reads using MiXCR and keeps one entry per CDR3 protein. The sample contains just under 600,000 distinct CDR3 sequences, roughly 14% of which appear only once. The material sequenced was PBMCs, taken on the day of the yellow fever booster vaccination. These receptors came from a man aged 25 to 40 who received the YFV17D yellow fever vaccine. Both conserved end residues are trimmed from each CDR3. The D gene is left open where the match is weak.

D	V	J	length	CDR3
.	TRBV5-1	TRBJ1-2	12	ASSFERGNYGYT
TRBD2	TRBV6-1	TRBJ2-3	12	ASSPTQLATAQY
TRBD1	TRBV20-1	TRBJ2-3	12	SAKDGQGTDTQY
TRBD2	TRBV7-2	TRBJ2-7	13	ASSLVRERLYEQY
.	TRBV15	TRBJ2-7	12	ATSRDRQGYEQY
.	TRBV14	TRBJ2-3	12	ASSQGRWVDTQY
TRBD2	TRBV28	TRBJ2-7	14	ASSLVAGDGAYEQY
TRBD2	TRBV20-1	TRBJ2-1	13	SARGSGSVSDEQF
.	TRBV6-5	TRBJ2-7	14	ASSYSTGGALGEQY
.	TRBV10-3	TRBJ1-2	11	AISVDTVESYT
TRBD1	TRBV6-5	TRBJ1-1	17	ASSYVPSGTGRLNSIAF
.	TRBV7-2	TRBJ2-7	12	ASSLERVSYEQY
TRBD2	TRBV9	TRBJ2-2	13	ASSPTSVNTGELF
.	TRBV20-1	TRBJ2-5	13	SARDLRDSVETQY
.	TRBV20-1	TRBJ2-5	9	TPTSQETQY
.	TRBV6-1	TRBJ2-3	13	ASSAPAANSDTQY
.	TRBV7-9	TRBJ2-3	10	ASSGGQYTQY
.	TRBV7-9	TRBJ2-3	12	ASSLSVTTDTQY
TRBD2	TRBV7-6	TRBJ2-7	16	ASSLAGTSGRGTYEQY
.	TRBV7-2	TRBJ1-5	11	ASSPVGGQPQH
TRBD2	TRBV4-3	TRBJ2-3	13	ASGDLAGPPDTQY
.	TRBV6-6	TRBJ2-5	10	ASSKTRETQY
TRBD2	TRBV7-9	TRBJ2-2	15	ASSSGGGPALTGELF
TRBD2	TRBV20-1	TRBJ2-1	12	SARVPSGVDEQF
.	TRBV7-2	TRBJ2-3	9	ATTSTDTQY
.	TRBV7-2	TRBJ2-7	12	ASSLRQVRYEQY
.	TRBV18	TRBJ2-1	12	ASSPRPGIDEQF
.	TRBV20-1	TRBJ1-6	12	SASPGQSSSPLH
.	TRBV29-1	TRBJ2-1	13	SVSRGSGEYNEQF
.	TRBV29-1	TRBJ2-5	10	SGVQGPETQY
.	TRBV12-3/TRBV12-4	TRBJ2-1	11	ASLPASYNEQF
.	TRBV12-3/TRBV12-4	TRBJ2-5	11	ASSLGIRETQY
TRBD2	TRBV18	TRBJ2-7	12	ASSPTSGYYEQY
.	TRBV27	TRBJ2-1	11	ASSRRLGNEQF
.	TRBV5-4	TRBJ2-7	12	ASSSRDGAYEQY
TRBD2	TRBV6-2/TRBV6-3	TRBJ2-7	15	ASSSGGSIQIRYEQY
.	TRBV20-1	TRBJ2-5	12	SASSRRYQETQY
TRBD2	TRBV27	TRBJ2-1	13	ASRRETSGANEQF
.	TRBV7-9	TRBJ2-1	11	ASSRQRYNEQF
TRBD1	TRBV2	TRBJ2-3	13	ASRQPGQDPDTQY